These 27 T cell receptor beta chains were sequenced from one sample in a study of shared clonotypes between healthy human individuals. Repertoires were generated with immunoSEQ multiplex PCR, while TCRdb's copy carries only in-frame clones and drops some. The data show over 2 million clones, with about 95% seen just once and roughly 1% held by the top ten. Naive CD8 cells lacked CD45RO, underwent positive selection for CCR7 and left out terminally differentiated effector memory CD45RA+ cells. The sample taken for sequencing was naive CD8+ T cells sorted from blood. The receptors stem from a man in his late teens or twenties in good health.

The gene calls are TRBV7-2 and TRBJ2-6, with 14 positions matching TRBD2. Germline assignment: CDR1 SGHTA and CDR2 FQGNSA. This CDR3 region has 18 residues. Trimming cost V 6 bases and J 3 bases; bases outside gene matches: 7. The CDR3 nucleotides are TGTGCCAGCAGGTTCCCGGGACTAGCGGGAGTTGGGGCCAACGTCCTGACTTTC. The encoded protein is CASRFPGLAGVGANVLTF. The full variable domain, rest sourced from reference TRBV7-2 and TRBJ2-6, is GAGVSQSPSNKVTEKGKDVELRCDPISGHTALYWYRQSLGQGLEFLIYFQGNSAPDKSGLPSDRFSAERTGGSVSTLTIQRTQQEDSAVYLCASRFPGLAGVGANVLTFGAGSRLTVL.

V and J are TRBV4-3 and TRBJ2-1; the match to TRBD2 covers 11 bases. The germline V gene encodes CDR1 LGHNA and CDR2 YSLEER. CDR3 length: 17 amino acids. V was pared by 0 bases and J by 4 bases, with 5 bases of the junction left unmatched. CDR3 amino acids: CASSQDGGLAAYNEQFF. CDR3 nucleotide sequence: TGCGCCAGCAGCCAAGATGGGGGACTAGCGGCGTACAATGAGCAGTTCTTC.

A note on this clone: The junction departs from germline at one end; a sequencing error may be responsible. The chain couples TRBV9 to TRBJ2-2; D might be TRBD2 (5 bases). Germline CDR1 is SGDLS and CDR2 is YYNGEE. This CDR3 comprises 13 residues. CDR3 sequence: CASSPLRAGEPFF. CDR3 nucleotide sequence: TGTGCCAGCAGCCCTCTACGAGCCGGGGAGCCGTTTTTT.

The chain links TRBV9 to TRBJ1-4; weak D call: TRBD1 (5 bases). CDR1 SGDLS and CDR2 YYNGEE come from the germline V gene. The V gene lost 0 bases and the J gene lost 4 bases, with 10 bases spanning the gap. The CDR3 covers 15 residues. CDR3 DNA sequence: TGTGCCAGCAGCGTAGGACAGCTTAATAATGAAAAACTGTTTTTT. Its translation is CASSVGQLNNEKLFF.

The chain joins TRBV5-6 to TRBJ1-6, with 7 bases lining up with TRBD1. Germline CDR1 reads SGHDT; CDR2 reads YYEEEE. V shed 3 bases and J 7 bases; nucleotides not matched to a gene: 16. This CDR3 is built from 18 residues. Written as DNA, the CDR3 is TGTGCCAGCAGCTCCACAGGGTTAGGGGGCGGGGAGAATTCACCCCTCCACTTT. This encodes CASSSTGLGGGENSPLHF.

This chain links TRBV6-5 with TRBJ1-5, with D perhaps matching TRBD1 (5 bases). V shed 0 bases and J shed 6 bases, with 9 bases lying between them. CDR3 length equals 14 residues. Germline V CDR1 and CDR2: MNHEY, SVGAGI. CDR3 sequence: CASSYSGESQPQHF. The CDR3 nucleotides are TGTGCCAGCAGTTACTCGGGGGAGAGTCAGCCCCAGCATTTT.

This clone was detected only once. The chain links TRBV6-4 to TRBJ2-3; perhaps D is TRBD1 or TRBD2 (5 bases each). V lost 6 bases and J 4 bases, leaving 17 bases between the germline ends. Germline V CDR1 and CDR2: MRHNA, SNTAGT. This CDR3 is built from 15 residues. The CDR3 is CASSIPGPRADTQYF. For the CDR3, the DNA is TGTGCCAGCAGCATTCCGGGACCCCGAGCAGATACGCAGTATTTT.

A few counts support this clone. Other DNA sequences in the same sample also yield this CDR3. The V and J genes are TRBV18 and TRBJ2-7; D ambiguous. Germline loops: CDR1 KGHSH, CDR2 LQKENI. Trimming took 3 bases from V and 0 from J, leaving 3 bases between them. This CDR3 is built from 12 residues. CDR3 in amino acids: CASSPDSYEQYF. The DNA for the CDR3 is TGTGCCAGCTCACCGGACTCCTACGAGCAGTACTTC.

CDR3 region: CSVVGQGNEQFF. The CDR3 DNA reads TGCAGCGTTGTGGGACAGGGAAATGAGCAGTTCTTC. This chain uses TRBV29-1 with TRBJ2-1; 9 bases align to TRBD1. CDR1 SQVTM and CDR2 ANQGSEA come from the germline V gene. The CDR3 extends over 12 amino acids. V gave up 4 bases and J gave up 7 bases; unmatched junction bases: 2.

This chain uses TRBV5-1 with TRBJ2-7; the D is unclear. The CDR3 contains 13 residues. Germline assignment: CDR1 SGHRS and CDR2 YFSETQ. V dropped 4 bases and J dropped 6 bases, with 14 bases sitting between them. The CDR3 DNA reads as TGCGCCAGCAGCACGACTTGGGAACGCGAGCAGTACTTC. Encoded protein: CASSTTWEREQYF.

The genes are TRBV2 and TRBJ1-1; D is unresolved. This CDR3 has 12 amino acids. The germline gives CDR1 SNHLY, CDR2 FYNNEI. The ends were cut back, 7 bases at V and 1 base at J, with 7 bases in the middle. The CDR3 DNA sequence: TGTGCCAGCAACCCGAGGAACACTGAAGCTTTCTTT. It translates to CASNPRNTEAFF. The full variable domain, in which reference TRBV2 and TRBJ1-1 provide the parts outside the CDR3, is EPEVTQTPSHQVTQMGQEVILRCVPISNHLYFYWYRQILGQKVEFLVSFYNNEISEKSEIFDDQFSVERPDGSNFTLKIRSTKLEDSAMYFCASNPRNTEAFFGQGTRLTVV.

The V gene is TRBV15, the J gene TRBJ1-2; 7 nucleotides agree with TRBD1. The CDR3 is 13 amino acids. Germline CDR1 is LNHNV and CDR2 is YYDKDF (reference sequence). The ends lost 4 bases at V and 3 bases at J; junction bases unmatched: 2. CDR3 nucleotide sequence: TGTGCCACCAGCATAGGACAGGACTATGGCTACACCTTC. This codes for CATSIGQDYGYTF.

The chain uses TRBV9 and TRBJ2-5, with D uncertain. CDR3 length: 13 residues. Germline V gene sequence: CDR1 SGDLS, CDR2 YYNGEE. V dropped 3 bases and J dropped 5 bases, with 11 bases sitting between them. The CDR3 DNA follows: TGTGCCAGCAGCGACACCGTTGAGGAGACCCAGTACTTC. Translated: CASSDTVEETQYF.

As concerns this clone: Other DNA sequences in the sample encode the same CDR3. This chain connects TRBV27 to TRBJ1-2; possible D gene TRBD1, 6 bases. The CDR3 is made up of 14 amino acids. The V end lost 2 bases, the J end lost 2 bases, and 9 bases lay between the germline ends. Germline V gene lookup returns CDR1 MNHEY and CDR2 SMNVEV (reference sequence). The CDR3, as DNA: TGTGCCAGCAGTTTAAGCGGGACAAACTATGGCTACACCTTC. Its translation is CASSLSGTNYGYTF.

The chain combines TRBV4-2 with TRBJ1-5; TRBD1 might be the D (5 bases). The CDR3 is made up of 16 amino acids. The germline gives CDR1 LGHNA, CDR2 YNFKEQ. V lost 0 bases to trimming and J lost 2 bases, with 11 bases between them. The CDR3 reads CASSQDGGEGNQPQHF. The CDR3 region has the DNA TGTGCCAGCAGCCAAGATGGAGGGGAGGGCAATCAGCCCCAGCATTTT.

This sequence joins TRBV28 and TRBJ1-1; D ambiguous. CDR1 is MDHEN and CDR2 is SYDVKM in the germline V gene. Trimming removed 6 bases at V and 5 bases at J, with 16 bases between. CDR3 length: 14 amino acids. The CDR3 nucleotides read TGTGCCAGCAGCCCGTTGGGGTCGGGGACTGAAGCTTTCTTT. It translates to CASSPLGSGTEAFF. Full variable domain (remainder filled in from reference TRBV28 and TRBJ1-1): DVKVTQSSRYLVKRTGEKVFLECVQDMDHENMFWYRQDPGLGLRLIYFSYDVKMKEKGDIPEGYSVSREKKERFSLILESASTNQTSMYLCASSPLGSGTEAFFGQGTRLTVV.

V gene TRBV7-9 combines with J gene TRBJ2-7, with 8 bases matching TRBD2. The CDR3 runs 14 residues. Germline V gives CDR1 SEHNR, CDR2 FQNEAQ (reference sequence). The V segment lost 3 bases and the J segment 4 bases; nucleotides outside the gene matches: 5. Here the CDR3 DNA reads TGTGCCAGCAGCTTCGGGGGGGACGGTTACGAGCAGTACTTC. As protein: CASSFGGDGYEQYF.

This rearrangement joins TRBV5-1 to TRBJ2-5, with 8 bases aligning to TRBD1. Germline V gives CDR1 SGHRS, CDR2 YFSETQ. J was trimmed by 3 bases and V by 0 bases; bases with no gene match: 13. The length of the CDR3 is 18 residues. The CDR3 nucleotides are TGCGCCAGCAGCTTGGTCCCCCTTGTCAGGGGGCGGGAAGAGACCCAGTACTTC. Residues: CASSLVPLVRGREETQYF.

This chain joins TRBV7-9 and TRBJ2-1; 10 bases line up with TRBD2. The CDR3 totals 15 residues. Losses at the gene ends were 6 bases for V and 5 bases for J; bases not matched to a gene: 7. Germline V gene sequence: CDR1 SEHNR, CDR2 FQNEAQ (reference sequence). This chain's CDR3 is CASRPLAGEDNEQFF. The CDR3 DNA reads TGTGCCAGCAGGCCTCTAGCGGGAGAAGACAATGAGCAGTTCTTC.

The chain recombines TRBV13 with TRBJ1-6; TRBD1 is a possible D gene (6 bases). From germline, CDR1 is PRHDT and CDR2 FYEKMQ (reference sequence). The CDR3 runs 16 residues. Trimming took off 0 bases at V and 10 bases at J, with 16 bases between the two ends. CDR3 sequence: CASSLGGPGQYSPLHF. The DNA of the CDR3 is TGTGCCAGCAGCTTAGGGGGTCCGGGACAATACTCACCCCTCCACTTT. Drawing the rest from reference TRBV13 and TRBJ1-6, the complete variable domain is AAGVIQSPRHLIKEKRETATLKCYPIPRHDTVYWYQQGPGQDPQFLISFYEKMQSDKGSIPDRFSAQQFSDYHSELNMSSLELGDSALYFCASSLGGPGQYSPLHFGNGTRLTVT.

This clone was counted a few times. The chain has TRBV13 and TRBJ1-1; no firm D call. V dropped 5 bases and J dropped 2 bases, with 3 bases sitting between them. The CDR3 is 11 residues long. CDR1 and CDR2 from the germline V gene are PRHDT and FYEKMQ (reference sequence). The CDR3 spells CASSINTEAFF. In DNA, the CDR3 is TGTGCCAGCAGCATTAACACTGAAGCTTTCTTT.

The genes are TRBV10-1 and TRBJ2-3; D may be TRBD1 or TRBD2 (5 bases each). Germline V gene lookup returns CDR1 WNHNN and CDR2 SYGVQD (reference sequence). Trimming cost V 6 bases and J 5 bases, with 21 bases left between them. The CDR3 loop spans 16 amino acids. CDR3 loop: CASSATRDGLEDTQYF. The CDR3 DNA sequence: TGCGCCAGCAGCGCCACCCGGGACGGACTCGAAGATACGCAGTATTTT.

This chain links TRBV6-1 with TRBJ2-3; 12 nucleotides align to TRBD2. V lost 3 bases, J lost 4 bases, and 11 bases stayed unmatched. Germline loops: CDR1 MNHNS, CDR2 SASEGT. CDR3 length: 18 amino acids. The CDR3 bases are TGTGCCAGCAGTGATCCCCCCTTGGCTAGCGGGAGGGCAGATACGCAGTATTTT. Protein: CASSDPPLASGRADTQYF.

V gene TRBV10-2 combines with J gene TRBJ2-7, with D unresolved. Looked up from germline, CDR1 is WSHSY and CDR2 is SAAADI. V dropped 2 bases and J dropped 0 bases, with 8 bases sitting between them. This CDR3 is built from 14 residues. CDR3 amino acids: CASSELRFSYEQYF. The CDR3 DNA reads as TGCGCCAGCAGTGAGCTGCGGTTCTCCTACGAGCAGTACTTC.

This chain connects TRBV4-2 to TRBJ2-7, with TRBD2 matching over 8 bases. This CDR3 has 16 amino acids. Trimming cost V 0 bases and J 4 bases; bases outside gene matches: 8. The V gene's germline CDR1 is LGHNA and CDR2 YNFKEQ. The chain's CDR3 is CASSQDKASGQYEQYF. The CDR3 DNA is TGTGCCAGCAGCCAAGATAAGGCTAGCGGGCAATACGAGCAGTACTTC.

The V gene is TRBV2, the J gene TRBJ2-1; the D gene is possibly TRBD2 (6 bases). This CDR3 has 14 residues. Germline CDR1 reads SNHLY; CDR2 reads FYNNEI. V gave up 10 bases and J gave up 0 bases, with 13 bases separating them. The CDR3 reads CATRAGISYNEQFF. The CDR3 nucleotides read TGTGCCACCCGCGCGGGAATCTCCTACAATGAGCAGTTCTTC.

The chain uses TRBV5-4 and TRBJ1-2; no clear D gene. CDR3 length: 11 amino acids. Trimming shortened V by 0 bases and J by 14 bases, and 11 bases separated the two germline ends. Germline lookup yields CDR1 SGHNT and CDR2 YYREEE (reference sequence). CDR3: CASSLVQRVTF. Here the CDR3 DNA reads TGTGCCAGCAGCTTGGTTCAGCGGGTTACCTTC.